The T cell receptor beta chain described here comes from a study of breast tumors, draining lymph nodes, adjacent tissues. Study findings and constraints: Tumor repertoires ranked between lymph nodes and nontumor tissue in diversity, with V and J gene preferences.

This clonotype was counted ten times or more. The target antigen is unknown. The lymph nodes were axillary draining lymph nodes from breast cancer patients. CDR3 length: 15 residues. V was shortened by 1 base and J by 3 bases, with 7 bases between the two germline ends. Germline V gives CDR1 SGHTA, CDR2 FQGNSA. Each CDR3 protein gets one entry after TCRdb re-called the multiplex PCR reads with MiXCR. This sample carries about 140,000 distinct CDR3 sequences, approximately 30% of them seen once, and the ten largest clones take 2.3%. Sequencing was carried out using axillary lymph node tissue. The V call is TRBV7-2, the J call TRBJ1-6; perhaps TRBD1 as D (6 bases). This receptor was identified in a female donor with breast cancer. Some clones in this sample may be carry-over from other donors' samples. The CDR3 DNA reads as TGTGCCAGCAGCTTAGTGGACAGCTATAATTCACCCCTCCACTTT. Translation gives CASSLVDSYNSPLHF.